The 19 T cell receptor beta chains in this list originate from one sample, sequenced in a study of yellow fever vaccine responses in identical twins. TCRdb ran MiXCR on the RT-PCR reads and lists one entry per CDR3 protein. This sample has around 2,000 distinct CDR3 sequences, with under 35% found just once. Sequenced material: T cells from blood (PBMCs), unsorted or a sorted subset (not recorded which), taken before or after yellow fever vaccination (not recorded which). All receptors derive from a woman under 30 who received the yellow fever vaccine.

In this sample, this clonotype turned up a few times. CDR3 DNA sequence: TGTGCCAGCAGTCGTTTGGGACTAGCGGGAGTAGATACGCAGTATTTT. This codes for CASSRLGLAGVDTQYF. This chain links TRBV6-1 with TRBJ2-3, with 14 bases aligning to TRBD2. This CDR3 spans 16 amino acids. The germline V gene encodes CDR1 MNHNS and CDR2 SASEGT. The trim removed 5 bases at V and 5 bases at J, leaving 6 bases unmatched.

This clonotype came up a few times. The chain has TRBV2 and TRBJ1-1; 7 bases align to TRBD1. Germline assignment: CDR1 SNHLY and CDR2 FYNNEI. The CDR3 has 13 residues. Trimming removed 8 bases from V and 6 bases from J; junction bases left unmatched: 9. CDR3 sequence: CASARGGAAEAFF. The CDR3, as DNA: TGTGCCAGCGCCAGGGGGGGCGCGGCTGAAGCTTTCTTT. Full variable domain (remainder filled in from reference TRBV2 and TRBJ1-1): EPEVTQTPSHQVTQMGQEVILRCVPISNHLYFYWYRQILGQKVEFLVSFYNNEISEKSEIFDDQFSVERPDGSNFTLKIRSTKLEDSAMYFCASARGGAAEAFFGQGTRLTVV.

The chain uses TRBV6-1 and TRBJ1-1; D unclear. CDR3 size: 11 residues. In germline, CDR1 is MNHNS, CDR2 SASEGT. The CDR3 reads CDAFLNTEAFF. DNA for the CDR3: TGTGACGCATTCCTGAACACTGAAGCTTTCTTT.

This clonotype occurred a few times. The CDR3 reads CASSLDTGTNTEAFF. DNA of the CDR3: TGTGCCAGCAGCTTAGATACAGGGACCAACACTGAAGCTTTCTTT. V usage is TRBV11-3 and J usage is TRBJ1-1; tentatively, D is TRBD1 (6 bases). The CDR3 covers 15 residues. Germline assignment: CDR1 SGHNT and CDR2 YENEEA. With 0 bases removed from V and 2 bases from J, the gap between germline ends came to 10 bases.

The gene calls are TRBV5-1 and TRBJ1-6, with D unresolved. V was pared by 2 bases and J by 0 bases, with 12 bases between. The germline V gene has CDR1 SGHRS and CDR2 YFSETQ. The CDR3 contains 17 residues. CDR3 nucleotides: TGCGCCAGCAGCTTTTTTTCGGCGAGCTCCTATAATTCACCCCTCCACTTT. This encodes CASSFFSASSYNSPLHF.

In this sample, this clonotype turned up a few times. This chain uses TRBV11-3 with TRBJ2-5; D is uncertain. In germline, CDR1 is SGHNT, CDR2 YENEEA. This CDR3 contains 15 residues. The V and J ends lost 1 base and 0 bases respectively, with 9 bases between them. The CDR3 sequence: CASSLVSLYQETQYF. The CDR3 region has the DNA TGTGCCAGCAGCTTAGTCTCCTTGTACCAAGAGACCCAGTACTTC.

This clonotype has only a few counts. V usage is TRBV5-4 and J usage is TRBJ1-2; possibly TRBD1 for D (5 bases). Germline V gene data show CDR1 as SGHNT and CDR2 as YYREEE (reference sequence). The CDR3 covers 14 residues. The V end lost 2 bases, the J end lost 10 bases, and 18 bases lay between the germline ends. The CDR3 nucleotides are TGTGCCAGCAGCTTTCCAGGGAGAGGTTTTAACTACACCTTC. The encoded protein is CASSFPGRGFNYTF.

This clonotype is large. The chain has TRBV6-1 and TRBJ1-1; 7 nucleotides line up with TRBD1. V lost 5 bases to trimming and J lost 1 base; unmatched junction nucleotides: 4. The CDR3 has 14 amino acids. CDR1 MNHNS and CDR2 SASEGT come from the germline V gene. CDR3 loop: CASSPGTENTEAFF. Here the CDR3 DNA reads TGTGCCAGCAGTCCAGGGACAGAGAACACTGAAGCTTTCTTT.

V and J are TRBV7-8 and TRBJ1-5; 10 positions match TRBD1. J gave up 4 bases and V 1 base, and 1 base lay outside the gene matches. Germline CDR1 and CDR2: SGHVS and FQNEAQ. The CDR3 runs 15 residues. The CDR3 DNA follows: TGTGCCAGCAGCTTAGAGGGACAGGGGAATCAGCCCCAGCATTTT. It specifies CASSLEGQGNQPQHF.

This clonotype was seen only a few times. The chain links TRBV3-1 to TRBJ1-2; maybe TRBD1 (5 bases). The germline V gene encodes CDR1 LGHDT and CDR2 YNNKEL (reference sequence). The V and J ends lost 0 bases and 2 bases respectively, with 7 bases between them. The CDR3 is made up of 14 amino acids. CDR3 loop: CASSQDWGNYGYTF. The CDR3 bases are TGTGCCAGCAGCCAAGATTGGGGGAACTATGGCTACACCTTC.

This chain connects TRBV18 to TRBJ1-5, with unresolved D. The CDR3 has 14 residues. Germline V CDR1 and CDR2: KGHSH, LQKENI. V shed 3 bases and J shed 5 bases, with 11 bases lying between them. The CDR3 here is CASSPSQPHQPQHF. CDR3 nucleotides: TGTGCCAGCTCACCTTCCCAGCCACATCAGCCCCAGCATTTT.

About this clonotype: Compared with germline, one end of the junction differs, possibly owing to a read error. This chain connects TRBV7-6 to TRBJ2-2; a possible D gene is TRBD1 (5 bases). The length of the CDR3 is 14 residues. The germline V gene has CDR1 SGHVS and CDR2 FNYEAQ. CDR3: CASSLVAGTGELFF. The CDR3 DNA sequence: TGTGCTAGCAGCTTAGTAGCAGGGACCGGGGAGCTGTTTTTT.

This clonotype occurred once. The chain is built from TRBV5-1 and TRBJ2-4; possibly TRBD1 for D (6 bases). The CDR3 has 16 residues. Germline CDR1 and CDR2: SGHRS and YFSETQ. Trimming left V 4 bases short and J 0 bases short, with 14 bases between. CDR3 DNA sequence: TGCGCCAGCAGCAATGGACAGAATCTAGCCAAAAACATTCAGTACTTC. It codes for CASSNGQNLAKNIQYF.

This clonotype was found once. This chain joins TRBV29-1 and TRBJ2-7, with D perhaps TRBD2 (7 bases). Germline-derived CDR1 and CDR2 are SQVTM and ANQGSEA. V lost 3 bases and J 7 bases, leaving 19 bases between the germline ends. The CDR3 loop spans 14 amino acids. In DNA form, the CDR3 reads TGCAGCGTTGACTCCCAGGCGGGGGCAGGGGAGCAGTACTTC. This sequence encodes CSVDSQAGAGEQYF.

This clonotype has only one observation. The junction and the germline gene differ at one end; a read error may be behind it. J is TRBJ2-3 and V is TRBV7-3, with a tentative D call TRBD2 (6 bases). The CDR3 length is 13 residues. Germline assignment: CDR1 SGHTA and CDR2 FQGTGA. CDR3 sequence reads: CAGSFTGEDTQYF. The CDR3 nucleotides read TGTGCCGGCAGCTTTACGGGGGAAGATACGCAGTATTTT.

This clonotype was recorded a few times. This chain joins TRBV9 and TRBJ2-3; 9 bases match TRBD2. This CDR3 spans 15 amino acids. The V segment lost 5 bases and the J segment 7 bases; nucleotides outside the gene matches: 11. CDR1 and CDR2 from the germline V gene are SGDLS and YYNGEE. The DNA of the CDR3 is TGTGCCAGCAGTCATATAGCGGGGGAGAGACATACGCAGTATTTT. It codes for CASSHIAGERHTQYF.

The genes are TRBV21-1 and TRBJ2-7; the tabulated D call, TRBD1, remains unverified against the DNA. TRBV21-1 is recorded as a pseudogene. The CDR3 spans 15 residues. In DNA form, the CDR3 reads TGTGCCAACCCGGACAGAGTAGGCCTTGACTACGAGCAGTACTTC. As protein: CANPDRVGLDYEQYF.

DNA of the CDR3: TGCGCCAGCAGTCACCACTTGCCGGGACTAGCGTACGAGCAGTACTTC. Its translation: CASSHHLPGLAYEQYF. This sequence joins TRBV23-1 and TRBJ2-7; TRBD2 aligns across 10 bases. TRBV23-1 is given ORF status, its function remaining uncertain. Trimming took 3 bases from V and 4 from J; bases not matched to a gene: 9. This CDR3 comprises 16 residues.

The chain couples TRBV10-1 to TRBJ2-5; no clear D. V was pared by 6 bases and J by 1 base, with 9 bases between. The CDR3 spans 13 residues. Germline CDR1 reads WNHNN; CDR2 reads SYGVQD (reference sequence). CDR3 DNA: TGCGCCAGCAGCTACGACTTCCAAGAGACCCAGTACTTC. Protein sequence: CASSYDFQETQYF.